The next 13 T cell receptor beta chains were all read from a single sample in a study of cytomegalovirus exposure and HLA in healthy donors. The primer mix had 60 Vbeta and 13 Jbeta primers. Only in-frame clones appear in the TCRdb table, and some are missing; sequencing was by immunoSEQ multiplex PCR. The sample lists 70,000 or so clones, 55% to 75% occurring once. Sequencing was done on a sample of PBMCs. The source of these receptors is a woman in her twenties or thirties in good health and CMV-seronegative.

The rearrangement uses TRBV5-1 and TRBJ1-3, with a weak D call TRBD1 (6 bases). CDR1 and CDR2 (germline): SGHRS, YFSETQ. The V gene lost 4 bases and the J gene lost 5 bases, with 16 bases spanning the gap. The CDR3 loop spans 15 amino acids. This CDR3 reads CASSPGQGNRNTIYF. CDR3 sequence (DNA): TGCGCCAGCAGCCCCGGGCAGGGGAATCGAAACACCATATATTTT. Full variable domain (remainder filled in from reference TRBV5-1 and TRBJ1-3): KAGVTQTPRYLIKTRGQQVTLSCSPISGHRSVSWYQQTPGQGLQFLFEYFSETQRNKGNFPGRFSGRQFSNSRSEMNVSTLELGDSALYLCASSPGQGNRNTIYFGEGSWLTVV.

The J gene is TRBJ1-2, the V gene TRBV4-1; D gene ambiguous. Germline CDR1 MGHRA, CDR2 YSYEKL. CDR3 length: 15 amino acids. V gave up 4 bases and J gave up 8 bases, with 20 bases separating them. CDR3 nucleotides: TGCGCCAGCAGCCGACGCAGTGACGACTTAAGAGGCTACACCTTC. Translating gives CASSRRSDDLRGYTF.

The rearrangement joins TRBV14 to TRBJ2-5; D remains unclear. V gave up 2 bases and J gave up 11 bases, with 9 bases separating them. CDR1 is SGHDN, CDR2 FVKESK, per germline. The CDR3 sequence is 11 residues long. This chain's CDR3 is CASSQYRRQYF. CDR3 in DNA: TGTGCCAGCAGCCAATACCGCCGGCAGTACTTC. The whole variable domain, remainder taken from reference TRBV14 and TRBJ2-5, is EAGVTQFPSHSVIEKGQTVTLRCDPISGHDNLYWYRRVMGKEIKFLLHFVKESKQDESGMPNNRFLAERTGGTYSTLKVQPAELEDSGVYFCASSQYRRQYFGPGTRLLVL.

The V call is TRBV30, the J call TRBJ1-3; 9 bases line up with TRBD1. This CDR3 is 14 amino acids long. V dropped 3 bases and J dropped 5; count of bases not matched to a gene: 5. Germline V gene data show CDR1 as GTSNPN and CDR2 as SVGIG (reference sequence). Here the CDR3 reads CAWSRDRARNTIYF. The CDR3 region has the DNA TGTGCCTGGAGCCGGGACAGGGCAAGAAACACCATATATTTT.

Only one count was recorded for this clone. The gene calls are TRBV7-6 and TRBJ2-2, with 8 bases lining up with TRBD1. The V segment lost 1 base and the J segment 7 bases; nucleotides outside the gene matches: 8. The CDR3 is made up of 16 amino acids. CDR1 is SGHVS, CDR2 FNYEAQ, per germline. CDR3 residues: CASSLVTSGGVGELFF. The DNA of the CDR3 is TGTGCCAGCAGCTTAGTAACGTCAGGGGGCGTCGGGGAGCTGTTTTTT.

The CDR3 loop reads CASRQGRKNEQYF. The CDR3 DNA sequence: TGTGCCAGCCGACAGGGAAGAAAAAACGAGCAGTACTTC. J is TRBJ2-7 and V is TRBV6-5, with 7 bases lining up with TRBD1. With V trimmed by 8 bases and J by 5 bases, 9 bases remained unmatched. CDR3 length equals 13 residues. Germline values: CDR1 MNHEY, CDR2 SVGAGI.

The chain joins TRBV7-6 to TRBJ2-1; D unresolved. This CDR3 is 17 amino acids long. CDR1 and CDR2 (germline): SGHVS, FNYEAQ. V was clipped by 5 bases and J by 0 bases, with 17 bases between them. DNA of the CDR3: TGTGCCAGCAGCCCCGCCCTAATTGCGGCCTCCTACAATGAGCAGTTCTTC. Translation: CASSPALIAASYNEQFF.

This chain links TRBV9 with TRBJ1-5; TRBD1 matches 8 bases. The length of the CDR3 is 12 residues. Germline-derived CDR1 and CDR2 are SGDLS and YYNGEE. V lost 8 bases, J lost 5 bases, and 3 bases stayed unmatched. CDR3 amino acids: CARQGAYQPQHF. The CDR3 bases are TGTGCCAGGCAGGGGGCGTATCAGCCCCAGCATTTT.

This clone came up a few times. The chain joins TRBV1 to TRBJ2-5; the table's D call of TRBD2 was not tested on the DNA. TRBV1 has pseudogene status. There are 16 residues in the CDR3. The CDR3 spells CTSSQDVGEDGETQYF. In nucleotides, the CDR3 is TGCACCAGCAGCCAAGATGTCGGGGAGGATGGAGAGACCCAGTACTTC.

This CDR3 reads CAWGGAWQSTDTQYF. The CDR3, as DNA: TGTGCCTGGGGGGGGGCCTGGCAGAGCACAGATACGCAGTATTTT. The rearrangement joins TRBV30 to TRBJ2-3; D is perhaps TRBD2 (7 bases). The CDR3 spans 15 residues. V was shortened by 5 bases and J by 0 bases, with 15 bases between the two germline ends. Germline lookup yields CDR1 GTSNPN and CDR2 SVGIG (reference sequence).

Here the CDR3 DNA reads TGCGCCAGCAGCGGGAGACTAGCGGGGGGCACAGATACGCAGTATTTT. Encoded protein: CASSGRLAGGTDTQYF. The chain carries TRBV4-3 and TRBJ2-3; TRBD2 matches at 12 bases. Trimming cost V 5 bases and J 1 base; bases outside gene matches: 4. CDR3 length equals 16 residues. Germline CDR1 is LGHNA and CDR2 is YSLEER.

V and J are TRBV29-1 and TRBJ2-5, with D tentatively TRBD2 (6 bases). From germline, CDR1 is SQVTM and CDR2 ANQGSEA. Trimming shortened V by 4 bases and J by 7 bases, and 13 bases separated the two germline ends. There are 12 residues in the CDR3. Written as DNA, the CDR3 is TGCAGCGTTGCGGAGGGAAGAGGGACCCAGTACTTC. This encodes CSVAEGRGTQYF.

The chain combines TRBV28 with TRBJ2-7; possibly TRBD2 for D (6 bases). CDR1 is MDHEN, CDR2 SYDVKM, per germline. The CDR3 runs 15 residues. Trimming removed 2 bases at V and 3 bases at J, with 14 bases between. The CDR3 spells CASSLAGLGDYEQYF. CDR3 sequence (DNA): TGTGCCAGCAGTTTAGCGGGGTTGGGGGACTACGAGCAGTACTTC.